This TCR beta chain was identified during a study of cytomegalovirus exposure and HLA in healthy donors. Details on this clone: Its antigen is unknown.

The primer mix had 60 Vbeta and 13 Jbeta primers. Profiling relied on immunoSEQ multiplex PCR, and the TCRdb table lists in-frame clones only, not all of them. The sample has roughly 89,000 clones, around three fifths seen once. The CDR3 totals 14 residues. The germline V and J ends were trimmed by 2 bases and 4 bases, with 11 bases remaining between them. Germline V CDR1 and CDR2: MNHNS, SASEGT. Study observations and caveats: In a later analysis, V- and J-gene trimming of beta chains associated with a DCLRE1C missense variant, replicated independently. As a later analysis showed, several of the most significant clusters appeared to be linked to common viral pathogens. A classifier reportedly called cytomegalovirus status with high sensitivity and specificity. Roughly even sequencing depth across donors was the assumption behind the presence/absence analyses.

Sequences were obtained from PBMCs. This TCR derives from a woman aged 45 to 65 in good health and CMV-seropositive. The chain is built from TRBV6-1 and TRBJ1-2; the D gene is possibly TRBD1 (6 bases). CDR3 DNA sequence: TGTGCCAGCAGTGAACAAGGCAGGGGCTATGGCTACACCTTC. Translated, it gives CASSEQGRGYGYTF.